Listed below are T cell receptor beta chains from one sample, sequenced in a study of T-cell reconstitution after alpha-beta-depleted transplantation in children. A single record per CDR3 protein comes from TCRdb applying MiXCR to the PCR reads. The sample lists about 500,000 distinct CDR3 sequences, roughly 11% occurring once. Sequences were derived from PBMCs, mostly from graft donor cells, sampled 180 days after TCRalphabeta/CD19-depleted stem cell transplant. These receptors were obtained from a female patient aged 2-10 years who had a stem cell transplant for aplastic anemia, so the T cells may come from the graft donor. CDR3s include the opening cysteine and the closing phenylalanine or tryptophan. The D gene is left open where the match is weak. Not every row has a clone size; where given, it reads once, few, many or a size class.

clone_size j_call v_call d_call cdr3_aa cdr3_nt
few TRBJ1-1 TRBV5-1 . CASSLTGEVTEAFF TGCGCCAGCAGCTTGACGGGAGAGGTAACTGAAGCTTTCTTT
. TRBJ2-3 TRBV20-1 . CSALLGDFLADTQYF TGCAGTGCCCTCCTGGGGGACTTTCTTGCAGATACGCAGTATTTT
few TRBJ1-2 TRBV29-1 . CSVGGAANYGYTF TGCAGCGTGGGGGGGGCAGCTAACTATGGCTACACCTTC
many TRBJ2-1 TRBV12-3/TRBV12-4 TRBD2 CASSLAETSFNEQFF TGTGCCAGCAGTTTGGCGGAGACTAGCTTCAATGAGCAGTTCTTC
few TRBJ2-1 TRBV5-6 . CASRAGVYNEQFF TGTGCCAGCAGGGCGGGCGTCTACAATGAGCAGTTCTTC
few TRBJ2-1 TRBV7-2 TRBD2 CASSSDTGTGGFYNEQFF TGTGCCAGCAGCTCCGATACCGGGACGGGAGGGTTCTACAATGAGCAGTTCTTC
few TRBJ2-5 TRBV18 . CASSPGGHQETQYF TGTGCCAGCTCACCCGGAGGGCACCAAGAGACCCAGTACTTC
. TRBJ2-7 TRBV30 TRBD2 CAWSLGTSGTYEQYF TGTGCCTGGAGCCTAGGGACTAGCGGGACCTACGAGCAGTACTTC
. TRBJ2-2 TRBV29-1 . CSVEKRRNTGELFF TGCAGCGTTGAGAAGCGACGGAACACCGGGGAGCTGTTTTTT
. TRBJ2-3 TRBV7-2 TRBD2 CASSTRTSGRGTDTQYF TGTGCCAGCAGCACTCGGACTAGCGGGAGGGGGACAGATACGCAGTATTTT
few TRBJ2-3 TRBV12-3/TRBV12-4 . CASSPHGLRGVPTDTQYF TGTGCCAGCAGTCCCCACGGGTTACGAGGGGTTCCCACAGATACGCAGTATTTT
. TRBJ1-5 TRBV7-2 . CASSAGRTQPQHF TGTGCCAGCAGCGCCGGCCGAACTCAGCCCCAGCATTTT
few TRBJ2-1 TRBV4-3 . CASSQDTGSHEQFF TGCGCCAGCAGCCAAGATACCGGGTCCCATGAGCAGTTCTTC
few TRBJ1-1 TRBV7-6 . CASSLGSGARYTEAFF TGTGCCAGCAGCTTAGGGTCAGGGGCAAGATACACTGAAGCTTTCTTT
. TRBJ2-1 TRBV11-3 TRBD2 CASSPGGERGYNEQFF TGTGCCAGCAGCCCCGGAGGTGAGCGGGGATACAATGAGCAGTTCTTC